The entry below gives a single T cell receptor (beta chain) sequence along with its context. The CDR3 covers 18 residues. CDR1 is LGHNT, CDR2 FRNRAP, per germline. Unmatched junction bases numbered 17, after V lost 4 bases and J lost 5 bases. Here immunoSEQ multiplex PCR was the method, and the copy in TCRdb shows in-frame clones only, minus some. The table shows approximately 130,000 clones, with about 90% occurring only once. The sample is drawn from a study of blood T cell repertoires in COVID-19. Overall study context: PBMCs, B-cell-depleted T cells, or T cells were the source of the cDNA or gDNA that made up the material.

V usage is TRBV12-5 and J usage is TRBJ2-7; 10 bases fit TRBD1. Sequencing was performed on peripheral blood. The TCR sequence derives from a man aged 50 or older with active COVID-19. The CDR3 spells CASGSSFLDRGRFHEQYF. The CDR3 DNA reads as TGTGCTAGTGGTTCCTCCTTCCTCGACAGGGGGCGCTTCCACGAGCAGTACTTC. Supplemented by reference TRBV12-5 and TRBJ2-7, the full variable domain reads DARVTQTPRHKVTEMGQEVTMRCQPILGHNTVFWYRQTMMQGLELLAYFRNRAPLDDSGMPKDRFSAEMPDATLATLKIQPSEPRDSAVYFCASGSSFLDRGRFHEQYFGPGTRLTVT.